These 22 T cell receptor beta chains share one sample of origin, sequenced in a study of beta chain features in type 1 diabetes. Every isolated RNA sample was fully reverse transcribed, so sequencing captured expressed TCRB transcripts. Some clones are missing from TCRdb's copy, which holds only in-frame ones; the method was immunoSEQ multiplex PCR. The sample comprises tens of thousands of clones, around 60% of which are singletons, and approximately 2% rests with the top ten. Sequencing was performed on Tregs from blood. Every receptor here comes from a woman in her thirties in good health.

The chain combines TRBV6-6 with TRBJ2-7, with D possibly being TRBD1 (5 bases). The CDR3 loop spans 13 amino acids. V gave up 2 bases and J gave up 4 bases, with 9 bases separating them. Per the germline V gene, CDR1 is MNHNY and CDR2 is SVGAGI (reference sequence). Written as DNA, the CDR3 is TGTGCCAGCAGTTACCCGAGACAGTACGAGCAGTACTTC. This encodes CASSYPRQYEQYF.

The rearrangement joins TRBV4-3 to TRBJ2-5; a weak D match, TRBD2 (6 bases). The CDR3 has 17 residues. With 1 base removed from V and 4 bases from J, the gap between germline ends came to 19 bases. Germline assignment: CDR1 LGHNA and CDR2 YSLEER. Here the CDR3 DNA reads TGCGCCAGCAGCCAAGGAACGACTAGAGGGCCCGGAGAGACCCAGTACTTC. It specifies CASSQGTTRGPGETQYF.

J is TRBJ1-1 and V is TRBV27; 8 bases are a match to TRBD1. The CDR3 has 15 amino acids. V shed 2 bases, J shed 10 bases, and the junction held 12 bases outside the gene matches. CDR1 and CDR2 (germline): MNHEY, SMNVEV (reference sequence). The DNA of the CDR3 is TGTGCCAGCAGTTTAAACTTAGGGAGACAGGGGCGAGCTTTCTTT. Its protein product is CASSLNLGRQGRAFF.

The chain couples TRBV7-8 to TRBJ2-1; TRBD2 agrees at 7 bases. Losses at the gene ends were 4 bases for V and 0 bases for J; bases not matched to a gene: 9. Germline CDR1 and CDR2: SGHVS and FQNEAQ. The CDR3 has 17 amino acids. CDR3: CASSSPWGGLSYNEQFF. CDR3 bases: TGTGCCAGCAGCTCCCCCTGGGGAGGGCTCTCCTACAATGAGCAGTTCTTC.

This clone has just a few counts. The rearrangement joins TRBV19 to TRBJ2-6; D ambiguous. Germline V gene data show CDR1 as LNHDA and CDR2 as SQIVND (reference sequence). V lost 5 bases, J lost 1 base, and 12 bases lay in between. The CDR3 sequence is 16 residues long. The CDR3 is CASSSFGESGANVLTF. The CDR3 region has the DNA TGTGCCAGTAGTTCTTTTGGAGAGTCTGGGGCCAACGTCCTGACTTTC.

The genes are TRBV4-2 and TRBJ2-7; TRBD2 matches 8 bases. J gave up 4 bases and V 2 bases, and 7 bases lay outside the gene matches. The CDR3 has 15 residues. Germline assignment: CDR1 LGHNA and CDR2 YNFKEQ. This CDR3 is CASSQISGGLYEQYF. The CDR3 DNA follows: TGTGCCAGCAGCCAAATAAGCGGGGGCCTATACGAGCAGTACTTC.

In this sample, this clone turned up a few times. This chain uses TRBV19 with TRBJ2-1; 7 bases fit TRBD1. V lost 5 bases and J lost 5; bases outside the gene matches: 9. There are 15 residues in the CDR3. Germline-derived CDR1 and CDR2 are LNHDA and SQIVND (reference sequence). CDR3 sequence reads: CASSDRAIGNNEQFF. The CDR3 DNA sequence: TGTGCCAGTAGTGACAGGGCTATCGGGAACAATGAGCAGTTCTTC.

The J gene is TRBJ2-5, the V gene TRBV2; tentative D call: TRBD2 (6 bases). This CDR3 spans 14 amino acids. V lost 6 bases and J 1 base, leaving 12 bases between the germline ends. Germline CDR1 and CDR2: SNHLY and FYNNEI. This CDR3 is CASRGGPSQETQYF. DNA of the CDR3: TGTGCCAGCAGAGGAGGGCCTTCCCAAGAGACCCAGTACTTC.

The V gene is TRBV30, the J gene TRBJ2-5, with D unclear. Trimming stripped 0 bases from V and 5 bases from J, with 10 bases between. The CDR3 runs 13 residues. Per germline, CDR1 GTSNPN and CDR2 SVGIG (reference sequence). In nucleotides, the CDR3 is TGTGCCTGGAGTGTACAGATTGTGGAGACCCAGTACTTC. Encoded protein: CAWSVQIVETQYF.

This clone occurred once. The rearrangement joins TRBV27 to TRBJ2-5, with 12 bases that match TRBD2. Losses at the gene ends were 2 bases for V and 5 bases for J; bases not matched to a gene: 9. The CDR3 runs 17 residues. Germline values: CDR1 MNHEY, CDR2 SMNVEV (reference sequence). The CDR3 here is CASSLALTSGSLETQYF. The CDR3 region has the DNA TGTGCCAGCAGTTTAGCTTTGACTAGCGGGAGTTTGGAGACCCAGTACTTC.

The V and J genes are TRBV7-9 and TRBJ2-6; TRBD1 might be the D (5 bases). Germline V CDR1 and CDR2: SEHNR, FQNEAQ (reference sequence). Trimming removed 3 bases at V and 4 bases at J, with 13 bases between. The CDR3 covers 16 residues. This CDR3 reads CASSFTGLSGANVLTF. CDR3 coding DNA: TGTGCCAGCAGCTTTACAGGTCTCTCCGGGGCCAACGTCCTGACTTTC.

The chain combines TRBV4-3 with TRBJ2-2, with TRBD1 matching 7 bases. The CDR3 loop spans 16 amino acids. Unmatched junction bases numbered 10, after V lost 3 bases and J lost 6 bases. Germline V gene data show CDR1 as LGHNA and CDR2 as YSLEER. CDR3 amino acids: CASSQEPTGLAGELFF. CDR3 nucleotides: TGCGCCAGCAGCCAGGAGCCGACAGGGTTGGCCGGGGAGCTGTTTTTT.

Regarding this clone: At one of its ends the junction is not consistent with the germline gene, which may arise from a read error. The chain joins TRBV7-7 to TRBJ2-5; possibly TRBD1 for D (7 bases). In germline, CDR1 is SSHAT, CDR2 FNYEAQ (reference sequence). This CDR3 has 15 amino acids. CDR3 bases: TGTGCTAGCAGCTTAGAGACAGGGAGGCAGTCCATCCAGTACTTC. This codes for CASSLETGRQSIQYF.

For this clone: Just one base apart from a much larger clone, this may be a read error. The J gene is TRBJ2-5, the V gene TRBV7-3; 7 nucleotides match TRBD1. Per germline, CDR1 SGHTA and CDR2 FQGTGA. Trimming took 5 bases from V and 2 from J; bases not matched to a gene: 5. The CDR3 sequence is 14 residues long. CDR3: CASSQPGQQETQYF. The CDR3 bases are TGTGCCAGCAGCCAACCGGGACAGCAAGAGACCCAGTACTTC.

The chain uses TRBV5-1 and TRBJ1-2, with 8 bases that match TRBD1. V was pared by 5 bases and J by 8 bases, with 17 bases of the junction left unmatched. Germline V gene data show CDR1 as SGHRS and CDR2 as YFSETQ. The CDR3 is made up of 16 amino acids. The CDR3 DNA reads TGCGCCAGCAGTGGGCCAACAGGGGACAGGTTTGGCGGCTACACCTTC. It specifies CASSGPTGDRFGGYTF.

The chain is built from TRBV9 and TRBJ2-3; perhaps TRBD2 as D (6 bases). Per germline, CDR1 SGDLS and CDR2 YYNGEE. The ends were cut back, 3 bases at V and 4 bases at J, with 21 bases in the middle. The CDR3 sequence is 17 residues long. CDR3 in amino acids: CASSEIGGDPPADTQYF. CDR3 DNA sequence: TGTGCCAGCAGCGAGATCGGGGGTGATCCCCCTGCAGATACGCAGTATTTT.

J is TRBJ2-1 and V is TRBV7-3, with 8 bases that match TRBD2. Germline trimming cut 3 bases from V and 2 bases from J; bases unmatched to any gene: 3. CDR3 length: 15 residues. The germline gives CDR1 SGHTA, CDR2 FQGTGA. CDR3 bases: TGTGCCAGCAGCTTCGGGGGGGGCACCTACAATGAGCAGTTCTTC. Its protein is CASSFGGGTYNEQFF.

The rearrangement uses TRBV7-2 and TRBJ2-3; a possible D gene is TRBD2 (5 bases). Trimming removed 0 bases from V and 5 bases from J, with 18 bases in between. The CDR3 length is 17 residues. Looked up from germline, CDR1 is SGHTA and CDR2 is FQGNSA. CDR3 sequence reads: CASSLAGDYTRRDTQYF. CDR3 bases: TGTGCCAGCAGCTTAGCAGGAGACTACACACGGCGAGATACGCAGTATTTT.

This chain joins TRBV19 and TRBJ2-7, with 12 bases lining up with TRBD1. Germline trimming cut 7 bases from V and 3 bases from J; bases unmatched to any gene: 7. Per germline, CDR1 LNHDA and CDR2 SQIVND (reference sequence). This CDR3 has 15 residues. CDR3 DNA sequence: TGTGCCAGTAACCCGGGACAGGGGGCGAACTACGAGCAGTACTTC. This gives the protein CASNPGQGANYEQYF.

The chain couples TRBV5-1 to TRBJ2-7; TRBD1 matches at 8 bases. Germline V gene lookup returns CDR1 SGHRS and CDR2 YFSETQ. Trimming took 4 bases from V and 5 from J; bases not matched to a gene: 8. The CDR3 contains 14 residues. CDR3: CASSLPTGADEQYF. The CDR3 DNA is TGCGCCAGCAGCCTACCGACAGGGGCGGACGAGCAGTACTTC.

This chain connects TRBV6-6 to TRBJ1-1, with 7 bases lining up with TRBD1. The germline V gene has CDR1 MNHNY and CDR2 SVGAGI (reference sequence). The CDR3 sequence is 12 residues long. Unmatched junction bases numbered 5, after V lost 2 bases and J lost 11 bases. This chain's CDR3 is CASSYRQGVAFF. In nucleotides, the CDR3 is TGTGCCAGCAGTTACCGTCAGGGGGTCGCTTTCTTT.

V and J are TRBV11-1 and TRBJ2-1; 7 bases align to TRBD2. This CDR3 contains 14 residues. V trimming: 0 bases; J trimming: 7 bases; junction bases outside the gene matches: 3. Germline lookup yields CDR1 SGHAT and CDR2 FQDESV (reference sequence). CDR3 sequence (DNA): TGTGCCAGCAGCTTAGCCCGACTAGCTAATGAGCAGTTCTTC. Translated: CASSLARLANEQFF. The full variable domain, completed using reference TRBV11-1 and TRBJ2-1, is EAEVAQSPRYKITEKSQAVAFWCDPISGHATLYWYRQILGQGPELLVQFQDESVVDDSQLPKDRFSAERLKGVDSTLKIQPAELGDSAMYLCASSLARLANEQFFGPGTRLTVL.